In this sample, the clone carrying this T cell receptor (beta chain) turned up many times. This CDR3 has 16 amino acids. The source of the sample is a study of low-dose radiotherapy and immunotherapy resistance in tumors. For the study at large: Each fraction for Cohort 1 was 0.5 Gy, given every 2 weeks, and the total came to 6.5 Gy.

The sample's time point: before trial treatment. Each donor was administered nivolumab, ipilimumab, aspirin, low-dose cyclophosphamide and low-dose radiotherapy. Each eligible patient had an advanced solid tumor, and these tumors lacked tumor-infiltrating lymphocytes. TCR amplification involved approximately 20 PCR cycles with a constant-region primer and V-primer adapter. TCRdb used MiXCR to reprocess the reads, holding one entry per CDR3 protein. The sample has fewer than 60,000 distinct CDR3 sequences, about 12% seen once. The clonotype comes from a female donor with ovarian cancer. The V gene is TRBV21-1, the J gene TRBJ1-2; TRBD1 was called by the table and not checked on the DNA. TRBV21-1 is assigned pseudogene status. The specimen comprised PBMCs, sampled before treatment. The CDR3 protein is CASSKEEWGASYGYTF. The CDR3 DNA reads TGTGCCAGCAGCAAAGAAGAATGGGGGGCAAGCTATGGCTACACCTTC.